This T cell receptor beta chain was identified in a study of HIV-infected patients and healthy controls. TCRdb itself ran the 5' RACE reads through MiXCR, one entry per CDR3 protein. The profile shows 70,000 or so distinct CDR3 sequences, roughly a sixth of them singletons. This clonotype turned up a few times. In germline, CDR1 is MNHEY, CDR2 SVGEGT. The CDR3 contains 13 residues. V lost 7 bases and J 5 bases, leaving 14 bases between the germline ends. This chain links TRBV6-2 or TRBV6-3 with TRBJ1-1; perhaps TRBD1 as D (6 bases). This receptor was identified in a human donor in good health. Specimen: CD4+ T cells from blood. CDR3 sequence (DNA): TGTGCCAGCAATGACAGGCGCCAAACTGAAGCTTTCTTT. The encoded protein is CASNDRRQTEAFF.